This TCR beta chain came from a study of shared clonotypes between healthy human individuals. Study results and limitations: The study drew on few donors, limiting represented genetic and exposure-history diversity.

This clone has at least ten counts. Its antigen is unknown. Running of the assay took place at deep level. The protocol was immunoSEQ multiplex PCR, while the TCRdb copy is restricted to in-frame clones and leaves out a portion. This table has 450,000 to 500,000 clones, about 79% appearing once. The source of this sequence is a woman aged 40-49 years in good health. Some clones in this sample may be carry-over from other donors' samples. Specimen: PBMCs.

The CDR3 coding sequence is TGTGCCAGCAGCTTAGGCTCCTATAATTCACCCCTCCACTTT. Protein sequence: CASSLGSYNSPLHF. This chain uses TRBV7-3 with TRBJ1-6; no firm D call. The germline CDR1 and CDR2 sequences are SGHTA and FQGTGA. The V gene lost 2 bases and the J gene lost 0 bases, with 2 bases spanning the gap. The CDR3 runs to 14 residues.